Included here is one T cell receptor (beta chain) sequence, with context. The antigen is unknown. Adult Caucasians living in Nashville, Tennessee made up all of the donors. These data originate in a study of shared clonotypes between healthy human individuals. Study-level background: Donors had three CD4 naive, three CD4 memory, two CD8 naive and one CD8 memory plate apiece. Regarding the study as a whole: For sorted subsets, rarefaction showed incomplete sequencing despite large depth. Sharing across four donors was highest in naive CD4 (roughly 5%) and lowest in memory CD8 (0.4%).

Profiling relied on immunoSEQ multiplex PCR, and the TCRdb table lists in-frame clones only, not all of them. The sample has 2 million to 3 million clones; approximately 94% are singletons. Trimming removed 0 bases from V and 5 bases from J, with 6 bases in between. CDR1 and CDR2 (germline): SGHNT, YYREEE (reference sequence). This CDR3 is 13 amino acids long. The chain is built from TRBV5-4 and TRBJ2-1; D unresolved. The sample was naive CD4+ T cells from PBMCs. Subset meaning: CD45RA+ positively selected. The clonotype comes from a man between 18 and 29 years old in good health. Some clones in this sample may be carry-over from other donors' samples. In nucleotides, the CDR3 is TGTGCCAGCAGCTTGGGCGGACACAATGAGCAGTTCTTC. The encoded protein is CASSLGGHNEQFF. The variable domain in full, completed from reference TRBV5-4 and TRBJ2-1, reads ETGVTQSPTHLIKTRGQQVTLRCSSQSGHNTVSWYQQALGQGPQFIFQYYREEENGRGNFPPRFSGLQFPNYSSELNVNALELDDSALYLCASSLGGHNEQFFGPGTRLTVL.